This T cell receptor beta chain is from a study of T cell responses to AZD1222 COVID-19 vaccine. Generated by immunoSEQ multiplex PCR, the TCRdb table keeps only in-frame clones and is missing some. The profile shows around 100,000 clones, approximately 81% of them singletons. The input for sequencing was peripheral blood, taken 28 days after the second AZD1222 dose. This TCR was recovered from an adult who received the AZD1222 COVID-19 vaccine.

DNA of the CDR3: TGCAGCGTTGAAGTAATGACTGATACGCAGTATTTT. As protein: CSVEVMTDTQYF. The gene calls are TRBV29-1 and TRBJ2-3; the D is unclear. The CDR3 consists of 12 residues. Germline loops: CDR1 SQVTM, CDR2 ANQGSEA. Deletions cut 1 base from V and 6 bases from J, with 8 bases between.